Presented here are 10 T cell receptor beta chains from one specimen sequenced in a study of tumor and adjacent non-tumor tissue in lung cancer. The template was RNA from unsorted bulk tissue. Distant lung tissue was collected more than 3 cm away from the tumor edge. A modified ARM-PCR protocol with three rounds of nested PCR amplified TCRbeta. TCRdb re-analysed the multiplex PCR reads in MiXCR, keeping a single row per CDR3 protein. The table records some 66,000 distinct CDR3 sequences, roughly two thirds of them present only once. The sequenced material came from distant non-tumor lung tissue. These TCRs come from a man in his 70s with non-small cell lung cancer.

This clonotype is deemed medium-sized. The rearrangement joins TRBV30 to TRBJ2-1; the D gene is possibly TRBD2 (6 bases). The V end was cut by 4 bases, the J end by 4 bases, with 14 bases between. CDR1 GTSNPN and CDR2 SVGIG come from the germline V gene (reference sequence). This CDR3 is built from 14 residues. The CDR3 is CAWTRAGIYNEQFF. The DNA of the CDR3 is TGTGCCTGGACGAGGGCGGGGATATACAATGAGCAGTTCTTC.

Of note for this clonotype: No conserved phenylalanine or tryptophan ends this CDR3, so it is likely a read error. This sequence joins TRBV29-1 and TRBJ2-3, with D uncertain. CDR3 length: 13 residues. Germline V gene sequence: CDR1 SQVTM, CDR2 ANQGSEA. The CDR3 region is CSVEGTSTDRQYS. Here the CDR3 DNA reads TGCAGCGTTGAAGGGACCAGCACAGATAGGCAGTATTCT.

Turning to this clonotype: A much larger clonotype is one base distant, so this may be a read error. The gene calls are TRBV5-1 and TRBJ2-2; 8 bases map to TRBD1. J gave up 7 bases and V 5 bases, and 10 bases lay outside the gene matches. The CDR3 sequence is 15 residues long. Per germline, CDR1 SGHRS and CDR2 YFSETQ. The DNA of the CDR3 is TGCGCCAGCAGGAATGGACAGGGTCGTATCGGGGAGCTGTTTTTT. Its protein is CASRNGQGRIGELFF. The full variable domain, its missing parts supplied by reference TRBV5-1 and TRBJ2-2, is KAGVTQTPRYLIKTRGQQVTLSCSPISGHRSVSWYQQTPGQGLQFLFEYFSETQRNKGNFPGRFSGRQFSNSRSEMNVSTLELGDSALYLCASRNGQGRIGELFFGEGSRLTVL.

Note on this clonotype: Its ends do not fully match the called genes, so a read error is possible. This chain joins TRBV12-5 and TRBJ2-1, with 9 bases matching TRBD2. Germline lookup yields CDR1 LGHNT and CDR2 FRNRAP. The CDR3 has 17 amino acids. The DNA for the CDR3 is TGTGCTAGTGGCTTGGAGAAGAGCGGGAGGTCCTGCAATGAGCAGTTCTTC. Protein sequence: CASGLEKSGRSCNEQFF.

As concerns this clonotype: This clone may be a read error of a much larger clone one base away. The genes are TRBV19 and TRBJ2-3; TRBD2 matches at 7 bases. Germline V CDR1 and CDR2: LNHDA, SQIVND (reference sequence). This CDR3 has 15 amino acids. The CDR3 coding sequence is TGTGCCAGTAGTATAGGTGGCGGGAGCATAGATACGCAGTATTTT. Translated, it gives CASSIGGGSIDTQYF.

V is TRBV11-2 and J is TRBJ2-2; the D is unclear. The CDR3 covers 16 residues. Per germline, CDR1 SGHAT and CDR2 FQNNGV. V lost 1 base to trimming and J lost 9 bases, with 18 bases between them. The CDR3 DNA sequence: TGTGCCAGCAGCTTAGGTCGACTTGCCTCGGCCTGGGAGCTGTTTTTT. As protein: CASSLGRLASAWELFF. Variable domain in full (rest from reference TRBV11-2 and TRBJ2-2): EAGVAQSPRYKIIEKRQSVAFWCNPISGHATLYWYQQILGQGPKLLIQFQNNGVVDDSQLPKDRFSAERLKGVDSTLKIQPAKLEDSAVYLCASSLGRLASAWELFFGEGSRLTVL.

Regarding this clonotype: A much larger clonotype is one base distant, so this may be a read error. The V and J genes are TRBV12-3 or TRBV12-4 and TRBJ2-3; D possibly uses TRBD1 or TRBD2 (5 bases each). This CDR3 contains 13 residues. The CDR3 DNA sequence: TGTGTCAGCAGTTTAGGCAGGGAGGATACGCAGTATTTT. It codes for CVSSLGREDTQYF.

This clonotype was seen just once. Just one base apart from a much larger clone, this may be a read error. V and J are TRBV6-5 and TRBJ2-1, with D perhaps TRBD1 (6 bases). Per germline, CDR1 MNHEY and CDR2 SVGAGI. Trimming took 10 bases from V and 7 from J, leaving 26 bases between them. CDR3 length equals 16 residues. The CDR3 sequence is CATSPGTQWARNEQFF. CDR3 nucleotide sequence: TGTGCCACCAGCCCCGGGACACAGTGGGCCAGGAATGAGCAGTTCTTC.

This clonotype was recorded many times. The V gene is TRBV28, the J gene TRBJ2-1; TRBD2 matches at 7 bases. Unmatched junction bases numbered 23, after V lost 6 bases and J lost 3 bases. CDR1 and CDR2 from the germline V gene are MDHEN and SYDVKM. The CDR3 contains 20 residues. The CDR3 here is CASRPRWGTGQRESYNEQFF. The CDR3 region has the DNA TGTGCCAGCAGGCCCCGATGGGGGACTGGGCAGCGGGAAAGCTACAATGAGCAGTTCTTC.

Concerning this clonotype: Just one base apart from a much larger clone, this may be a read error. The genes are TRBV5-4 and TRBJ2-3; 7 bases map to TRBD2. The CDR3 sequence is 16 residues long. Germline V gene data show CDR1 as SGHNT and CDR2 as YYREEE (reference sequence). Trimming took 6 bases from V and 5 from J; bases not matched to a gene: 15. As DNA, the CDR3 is TGTGCCAGCAACGCTCCGTCGAGCGGGGTCAAAGATACGCAGTATTTT. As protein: CASNAPSSGVKDTQYF.